The 21 T cell receptor beta chains presented below share a single source sample, sequenced in a study of cytomegalovirus exposure and HLA in healthy donors. PCR was performed using 60 Vbeta and 13 Jbeta primers. Profiled with immunoSEQ multiplex PCR; TCRdb holds only in-frame clones, not every one. The sample lists 150,000 to 200,000 clones, around 84% occurring once. Sample: PBMCs. The receptors derive from a male donor in good health and CMV-seropositive.

The chain combines TRBV14 with TRBJ2-5; 7 nucleotides agree with TRBD1. Germline CDR1 reads SGHDN; CDR2 reads FVKESK. This CDR3 has 15 amino acids. The J segment lost 2 bases and the V segment lost 1 base, leaving 4 bases of the junction unmatched. The CDR3 is CASSQGWGQQETQYF. The CDR3 nucleotides read TGTGCCAGCAGCCAAGGGTGGGGACAGCAAGAGACCCAGTACTTC.

J is TRBJ2-7 and V is TRBV11-3; 7 positions agree with TRBD1. The J segment lost 5 bases and the V segment lost 1 base, leaving 11 bases of the junction unmatched. The CDR3 length is 16 residues. Germline CDR1 reads SGHNT; CDR2 reads YENEEA. CDR3 amino acids: CASSLGGQFPFHEQYF. Written as DNA, the CDR3 is TGTGCCAGCAGCTTAGGGGGACAGTTCCCCTTCCACGAGCAGTACTTC.

The V gene is TRBV9, the J gene TRBJ2-2, with D perhaps matching TRBD1 (6 bases). With 3 bases removed from V and 7 bases from J, the gap between germline ends came to 19 bases. The germline CDR1 and CDR2 sequences are SGDLS and YYNGEE. The CDR3 sequence is 16 residues long. The chain's CDR3 is CASSEGETASVGELFF. The CDR3 DNA reads as TGTGCCAGCAGCGAGGGGGAGACAGCGAGCGTCGGGGAGCTGTTTTTT.

In this sample, this clone turned up a few times. The rearrangement links TRBV5-1 to TRBJ2-5, with 12 bases fitting TRBD2. V shed 4 bases and J 5 bases; nucleotides not matched to a gene: 3. The CDR3 loop spans 14 amino acids. Per the germline V gene, CDR1 is SGHRS and CDR2 is YFSETQ. As DNA, the CDR3 is TGCGCCAGCAGCGCAGGGACTAGCGGGGAGACCCAGTACTTC. This gives the protein CASSAGTSGETQYF.

CDR3 bases: TGCGCCAGCAGCTTGGGCCTAGCGGTCAACAATGAGCAGTTCTTC. Protein sequence: CASSLGLAVNNEQFF. This chain joins TRBV5-1 and TRBJ2-1; 7 bases are a match to TRBD2. V gave up 0 bases and J gave up 5 bases; unmatched junction bases: 5. CDR3 size: 15 residues. CDR1 and CDR2 (germline): SGHRS, YFSETQ.

This clone has just a few counts. The CDR3 is CSAGGGYTF. The DNA for the CDR3 is TGCAGCGCGGGGGGTGGCTACACCTTC. J is TRBJ1-2 and V is TRBV29-1, with D maybe TRBD1 (5 bases). CDR1 is SQVTM and CDR2 is ANQGSEA in the germline V gene. The CDR3 totals 9 residues. The V end was cut by 7 bases, the J end by 7 bases, with 7 bases between.

V and J are TRBV30 and TRBJ2-2; TRBD1 is a possible D gene (5 bases). The V end lost 0 bases, the J end lost 1 base, and 12 bases lay between the germline ends. In germline, CDR1 is GTSNPN, CDR2 SVGIG (reference sequence). CDR3 size: 16 residues. CDR3 nucleotide sequence: TGTGCCTGGAGTGTAAAGCGACAGCTGAACACCGGGGAGCTGTTTTTT. Protein sequence: CAWSVKRQLNTGELFF.

This clone was seen once. The chain combines TRBV27 with TRBJ1-2, with 10 positions matching TRBD1. Per the germline V gene, CDR1 is MNHEY and CDR2 is SMNVEV (reference sequence). CDR3 length: 16 amino acids. The junction had 6 bases not matched to a gene; V was cut back by 4 bases and J by 1 base. For the CDR3, the DNA is TGTGCCAGCAGTTACGGGACAGGGGATCATAACTATGGCTACACCTTC. This translates into CASSYGTGDHNYGYTF.

DNA of the CDR3: TGCGCCAGCAGCCAAGCGCATCCAGTCTCCTACGAGCAGTACTTC. Protein: CASSQAHPVSYEQYF. The chain joins TRBV4-3 to TRBJ2-7; D uncertain. Trimming cost V 1 base and J 0 bases, with 10 bases left between them. Germline V gene lookup returns CDR1 LGHNA and CDR2 YSLEER. The CDR3 contains 15 residues.

In the case of this clone: Its ends do not fully match the called genes, so a read error is possible. The chain is built from TRBV19 and TRBJ2-7, with 7 bases fitting TRBD1. This CDR3 contains 14 residues. Per the germline V gene, CDR1 is LNHDA and CDR2 is SQIVND (reference sequence). This chain's CDR3 is CASSTGDSLYEQYF. The CDR3 DNA follows: TGTGCTAGTAGTACCGGGGACAGCCTCTACGAGCAGTACTTC. The entire variable domain, with the rest obtained from reference TRBV19 and TRBJ2-7, is as follows: DGGITQSPKYLFRKEGQNVTLSCEQNLNHDAMYWYRQDPGQGLRLIYYSQIVNDFQKGDIAEGYSVSREKKESFPLTVTSAQKNPTAFYLCASSTGDSLYEQYFGPGTRLTVT.

V and J are TRBV6-5 and TRBJ1-1; perhaps TRBD1 as D (6 bases). The CDR3 is made up of 13 amino acids. V dropped 10 bases and J dropped 5 bases, with 17 bases sitting between them. From germline, CDR1 is MNHEY and CDR2 SVGAGI. This chain's CDR3 is CATRRGRWTEAFF. CDR3 DNA: TGTGCCACCCGAAGGGGGAGATGGACTGAAGCTTTCTTT.

This clone was picked up one time. DNA for the CDR3: TGTGCCAGCAGCCATCTGGGGGCAATCTCTGGAAACACCATATATTTT. Its translation is CASSHLGAISGNTIYF. V and J are TRBV14 and TRBJ1-3; D is perhaps TRBD1 (6 bases). Trimming shortened V by 3 bases and J by 0 bases, and 12 bases separated the two germline ends. In germline, CDR1 is SGHDN, CDR2 FVKESK. The length of the CDR3 is 16 residues.

This clone occurred once. V and J are TRBV19 and TRBJ2-1; TRBD2 matches 11 bases. The V gene end was trimmed by 6 bases and the J gene end by 7 bases; junction bases not matched to a gene: 5. The CDR3 has 14 residues. Per germline, CDR1 LNHDA and CDR2 SQIVND (reference sequence). The CDR3 protein is CASRVAGGRNEQFF. The CDR3 DNA is TGTGCCAGTAGGGTAGCGGGAGGGAGGAATGAGCAGTTCTTC.

The chain employs TRBV5-4 and TRBJ2-1; TRBD2 matches 7 bases. J gave up 4 bases and V 0 bases, and 4 bases lay outside the gene matches. CDR3 length: 15 residues. Per germline, CDR1 SGHNT and CDR2 YYREEE (reference sequence). In nucleotides, the CDR3 is TGTGCCAGCAGCTTGGGGGGGGGAGAATACAATGAGCAGTTCTTC. Amino acid sequence: CASSLGGGEYNEQFF.

This chain joins TRBV27 and TRBJ2-2, with TRBD1 as a possible D gene (6 bases). The length of the CDR3 is 14 residues. V was clipped by 6 bases and J by 3 bases, with 11 bases between them. Germline CDR1 and CDR2: MNHEY and SMNVEV (reference sequence). The CDR3 DNA is TGTGCCAGCAGGTACAGGGTATACACCGGGGAGCTGTTTTTT. Translated, it gives CASRYRVYTGELFF.

The rearrangement joins TRBV5-4 to TRBJ1-1; TRBD1 matches at 8 bases. The CDR3 totals 13 residues. Trimming removed 5 bases from V and 4 bases from J; junction bases left unmatched: 4. Looked up from germline, CDR1 is SGHNT and CDR2 is YYREEE (reference sequence). CDR3 residues: CASSFTGGTEAFF. The CDR3 DNA follows: TGTGCCAGCAGTTTTACAGGGGGCACTGAAGCTTTCTTT.

Only one count was recorded for this clone. V gene TRBV10-3 combines with J gene TRBJ2-1; 9 bases fit TRBD1. J was trimmed by 3 bases and V by 3 bases; bases with no gene match: 3. Looked up from germline, CDR1 is ENHRY and CDR2 is SYGVKD. This CDR3 has 15 residues. This CDR3 reads CAISEGQGYYNEQFF. As DNA, the CDR3 is TGTGCCATCAGTGAAGGACAGGGGTACTACAATGAGCAGTTCTTC.

For the CDR3, the DNA is TGTGCCAGCAGCCCTCTGGGAGGTGGAAACACCATATATTTT. Translation gives CASSPLGGGNTIYF. The J gene is TRBJ1-3, the V gene TRBV9, with D uncertain. Germline CDR1 is SGDLS and CDR2 is YYNGEE. This CDR3 contains 14 residues. V was pared by 4 bases and J by 3 bases, with 11 bases between.

This clone showed up just once. The chain uses TRBV19 and TRBJ1-4; TRBD1 is a possible D gene (5 bases). Trimming cost V 7 bases and J 4 bases, with 19 bases left between them. This CDR3 is built from 16 residues. Germline loops: CDR1 LNHDA, CDR2 SQIVND (reference sequence). CDR3: CASTNGRRGFNEKLFF. The CDR3 DNA is TGTGCCAGTACCAACGGGCGGAGGGGTTTTAATGAAAAACTGTTTTTT.

The chain has TRBV15 and TRBJ2-1; 8 nucleotides line up with TRBD2. The ends lost 8 bases at V and 0 bases at J; junction bases unmatched: 6. Germline V gives CDR1 LNHNV, CDR2 YYDKDF (reference sequence). This CDR3 comprises 15 residues. CDR3 nucleotide sequence: TGTGCCACCGTCTCGGCGGGAGGCTCCTACAATGAGCAGTTCTTC. Protein: CATVSAGGSYNEQFF.

The rearrangement links TRBV4-3 to TRBJ1-2, with 7 bases lining up with TRBD1. After removal of 0 bases from V and 5 bases from J, the junction contained 6 bases not matched to a gene. This CDR3 is 15 amino acids long. Germline V gene lookup returns CDR1 LGHNA and CDR2 YSLEER. CDR3 sequence (DNA): TGCGCCAGCAGCCAAGAGGCCAGGGGGAAGTATGGCTACACCTTC. Translation: CASSQEARGKYGYTF.